Below are 3 T cell receptor beta chains sequenced from a single sample in a study of vaccination and CD4 T cells after COVID-19. Stated treatment: roughly ten-day PBMC culture with coronavirus spike peptide pools or control peptides (ViraFEST assay). Their recognized antigens are unknown. CD4+ T cells that had been cultured provided DNA sequenced with the Oncomine TCR Beta short-read assay. TCRdb called the PCR reads again in MiXCR, with one record for every CDR3 protein. The table records fewer than 7,000 distinct CDR3 sequences, about 70% of them present only once. Sequencing input: CD4+ T cells from blood, cultured in vitro. These receptors came from a human donor who had recovered from COVID-19.

The CDR3 coding sequence is TGCGCCAGCAGCCAAGTCAATCCCCAGGGCGCCTATGGCTACACCTTC. As protein: CASSQVNPQGAYGYTF. The chain employs TRBV4-3 and TRBJ1-2; perhaps TRBD1 as D (5 bases). There are 16 residues in the CDR3. Trimming shortened V by 1 base and J by 4 bases, and 16 bases separated the two germline ends. Germline V gene lookup returns CDR1 LGHNA and CDR2 YSLEER.

This clonotype has more than one count but fewer than ten. The chain joins TRBV6-1 to TRBJ2-7; the D gene is possibly TRBD1 (5 bases). This CDR3 has 14 residues. V lost 7 bases to trimming and J lost 6 bases, with 19 bases between them. The germline V gene has CDR1 MNHNS and CDR2 SASEGT. CDR3 in DNA: TGTGCCAGCAAGAGACAGCCCCCGGAGACCGAGCAGTACTTC. Encoded protein: CASKRQPPETEQYF.

The chain combines TRBV6-1 with TRBJ2-5; 10 bases are a match to TRBD2. This CDR3 region has 15 residues. The germline CDR1 and CDR2 sequences are MNHNS and SASEGT. V lost 6 bases, J lost 9 bases, and 13 bases stayed unmatched. The DNA for the CDR3 is TGTGCCAGCAGCCCTAGCGGGGGCACAAGTTTTTCCCAGTACTTC. The encoded protein is CASSPSGGTSFSQYF.